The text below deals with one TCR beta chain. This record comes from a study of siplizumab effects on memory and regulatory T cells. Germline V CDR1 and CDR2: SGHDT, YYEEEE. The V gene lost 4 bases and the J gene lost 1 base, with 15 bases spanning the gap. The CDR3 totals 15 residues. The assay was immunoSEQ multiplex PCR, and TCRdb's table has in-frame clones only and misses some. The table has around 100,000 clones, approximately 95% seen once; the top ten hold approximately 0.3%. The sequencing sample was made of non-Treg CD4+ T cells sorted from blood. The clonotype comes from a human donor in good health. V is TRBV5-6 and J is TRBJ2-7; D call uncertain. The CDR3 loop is CASSKSRGLSYEQYF. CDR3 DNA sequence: TGTGCCAGCAGCAAATCCCGCGGCCTTTCCTACGAGCAGTACTTC.